This is a list of T cell receptor beta chains from one sample in a study of blood T cell repertoires in COVID-19. Assay used: immunoSEQ multiplex PCR; TCRdb lists only in-frame clones, some missing. The sample lists approximately 200,000 clones, approximately 83% occurring once. The source material was peripheral blood. The receptors here all came from a human donor with active or convalescent COVID-19. The donor label of this sample is uncertain. Both conserved end residues are part of each CDR3. D genes are given only for firm matches. Some rows mark clone size as missing; the rest say once, few, many or name a class of expanded clone.

v_call	j_call	d_call	clone_size	cdr3_aa	cdr3_nt
TRBV7-2	TRBJ1-1	TRBD1	.	CASSLLIRQGGRNTEAFF	TGTGCCAGCAGCTTATTGATAAGACAGGGTGGGAGGAACACTGAAGCTTTCTTT
TRBV28	TRBJ2-7	TRBD2	.	CASDERGGSSYEQYF	TGTGCCAGCGACGAGCGGGGGGGCAGCTCCTACGAGCAGTACTTC
TRBV6-5	TRBJ1-1	.	.	CASRAGKGTEAFF	TGTGCCAGCAGAGCGGGGAAAGGCACTGAAGCTTTCTTT
TRBV24-1	TRBJ2-3	TRBD1	.	CATSDEPGTGLPLTQYF	TGTGCCACCAGTGATGAGCCCGGGACAGGGCTCCCCCTTACGCAGTATTTT
TRBV4-3	TRBJ1-1	.	.	CASSQEAHATEAFF	TGCGCCAGCAGCCAAGAAGCCCACGCCACTGAAGCTTTCTTT
TRBV24-1	TRBJ2-2	.	.	CATSDTRGANTGELFF	TGTGCCACCAGTGACACCAGGGGCGCGAACACCGGGGAGCTGTTTTTT
TRBV6-2/TRBV6-3	TRBJ1-1	.	.	CASSYPSEAFF	TGTGCCAGCAGTTACCCCTCTGAGGCTTTCTTT
TRBV7-9	TRBJ2-7	.	.	CASSFTYGQYF	TGTGCCAGCAGCTTTACGTACGGGCAGTACTTC
TRBV28	TRBJ2-2	.	.	CASGGVSAGELFF	TGTGCCAGCGGCGGAGTGTCGGCCGGGGAGCTGTTTTTT
TRBV13	TRBJ1-6	TRBD1	few	CASSLGTGRSPLHF	TGTGCCAGCAGCTTAGGGACAGGGCGGTCACCCCTCCACTTT
TRBV10-3	TRBJ1-5	.	.	CAISGEGGSSNQPQHF	TGTGCCATCAGCGGAGAGGGCGGAAGCAGCAATCAGCCCCAGCATTTT
TRBV15	TRBJ2-2	.	.	CATSRDHPRVTGELFF	TGTGCCACCAGCAGAGATCATCCGCGGGTTACCGGGGAGCTGTTTTTT
TRBV9	TRBJ2-1	TRBD2	few	CASSVGGRAGSEQFF	TGTGCCAGCAGCGTAGGTGGGAGGGCCGGTAGTGAGCAGTTCTTC
TRBV5-1	TRBJ2-7	TRBD1	.	CASSKDRGPEQYF	TGCGCCAGCAGCAAGGACAGGGGGCCCGAGCAGTACTTC
TRBV18	TRBJ1-1	.	.	CASSPGSTQAGTEAFF	TGTGCCAGCTCACCCGGGTCGACCCAGGCGGGCACTGAAGCTTTCTTT
TRBV27	TRBJ2-7	.	.	CASREAGRTYEQYF	TGTGCCAGCCGCGAGGCAGGGCGTACCTACGAGCAGTACTTC
TRBV12-3/TRBV12-4	TRBJ2-7	TRBD1	.	CASSLGTGYEQYF	TGTGCCAGCAGTTTAGGGACAGGCTACGAGCAGTACTTC
TRBV6-2/TRBV6-3	TRBJ1-6	TRBD1	.	CASSYSTGMESPLHF	TGTGCCAGCAGTTACTCGACAGGGATGGAATCACCCCTCCACTTT
TRBV7-2	TRBJ2-5	.	.	CASSLARTVQETQYF	TGTGCCAGCAGCTTAGCCCGGACAGTCCAAGAGACCCAGTACTTC
TRBV28	TRBJ2-2	TRBD2	.	CASTPSGGARTGELFF	TGTGCCAGCACCCCCAGCGGGGGGGCCCGGACCGGGGAGCTGTTTTTT
TRBV14	TRBJ2-3	.	.	CASSLFPTDTQYF	TGTGCCAGCAGCCTATTCCCCACAGATACGCAGTATTTT
TRBV13	TRBJ2-2	TRBD2	once	CASSPGLAGGARELFF	TGTGCCAGCAGCCCGGGACTAGCGGGAGGGGCCAGGGAGCTGTTTTTT
TRBV16	TRBJ1-1	.	.	CASSQIAGMNTEAFF	TGTGCCAGCAGCCAAATCGCCGGGATGAACACTGAAGCTTTCTTT
TRBV5-1	TRBJ2-2	TRBD2	.	CASSVASGRPTGELFF	TGCGCCAGCAGCGTAGCTAGCGGGAGGCCGACCGGGGAGCTGTTTTTT
TRBV7-8	TRBJ2-7	.	.	CASSSPRSGGPPEQYF	TGTGCCAGCAGCTCGCCTCGCTCCGGGGGGCCCCCCGAGCAGTACTTC